The clone carrying this T cell receptor beta chain showed up just a few times. The data are from a study of HIV-infected patients and healthy controls. The CDR3 extends over 15 amino acids. The V and J ends lost 5 bases and 6 bases, in that order; junction bases with no gene match: 10. Germline CDR1 reads MDHEN; CDR2 reads SYDVKM. TCRdb analysed the 5' RACE reads with MiXCR anew, one entry per CDR3 protein. The sample lists around 67,000 distinct CDR3 sequences, about a sixth seen once, with around 5.9% in the top ten. The receptor was derived from a human donor in good health. Source material: CD4+ T cells from blood. V is TRBV28 and J is TRBJ1-5; 7 nucleotides agree with TRBD1. CDR3 sequence reads: CASSPRQGGGQPQHF. DNA of the CDR3: TGTGCCAGCAGTCCACGACAGGGCGGTGGTCAGCCCCAGCATTTT.